This T cell receptor (beta chain) was sequenced for a study of blood T cell repertoires in COVID-19. As for the study in general: The United States, Italy and Spain were the sources of the acute and convalescent COVID-19 samples.

Per the study methods: The authors estimated nucleated cell counts from reference gene primer amplification. Clones were read by immunoSEQ multiplex PCR, and TCRdb kept only the in-frame ones, dropping some. That table supplies the V and J calls and clone size; D and trimming were determined from the DNA. The sample yields 100,000 to 150,000 clones, about 74% seen once. The CDR3 length is 12 residues. Trimming removed 3 bases from V and 12 bases from J, with 12 bases in between. CDR1 MNHEY and CDR2 SMNVEV come from the germline V gene (reference sequence). Seattle patient enrollment occurred during active infection, with longitudinal follow-up thereafter.

The chain combines TRBV27 with TRBJ2-1, with TRBD1 as a possible D gene (5 bases). The clonotype comes from a man older than 75 with COVID-19, enrolled during active disease. Sample: peripheral blood. CDR3 nucleotide sequence: TGTGCCAGCAGTTTGCCAGGGCATGCGCAGTTCTTC. Protein product: CASSLPGHAQFF.